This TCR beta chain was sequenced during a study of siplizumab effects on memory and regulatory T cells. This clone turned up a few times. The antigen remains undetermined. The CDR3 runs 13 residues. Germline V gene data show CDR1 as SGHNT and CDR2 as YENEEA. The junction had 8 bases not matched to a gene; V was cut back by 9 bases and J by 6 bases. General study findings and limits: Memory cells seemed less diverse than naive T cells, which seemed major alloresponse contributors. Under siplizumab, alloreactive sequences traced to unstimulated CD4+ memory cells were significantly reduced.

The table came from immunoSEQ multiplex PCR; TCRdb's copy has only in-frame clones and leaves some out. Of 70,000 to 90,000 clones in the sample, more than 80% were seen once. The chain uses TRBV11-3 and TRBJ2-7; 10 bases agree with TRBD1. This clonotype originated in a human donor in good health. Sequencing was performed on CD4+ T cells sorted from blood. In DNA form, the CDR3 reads TGTGCCAGTGGAGGGACAGGGGCAGGCGAGCAGTACTTC. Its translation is CASGGTGAGEQYF.